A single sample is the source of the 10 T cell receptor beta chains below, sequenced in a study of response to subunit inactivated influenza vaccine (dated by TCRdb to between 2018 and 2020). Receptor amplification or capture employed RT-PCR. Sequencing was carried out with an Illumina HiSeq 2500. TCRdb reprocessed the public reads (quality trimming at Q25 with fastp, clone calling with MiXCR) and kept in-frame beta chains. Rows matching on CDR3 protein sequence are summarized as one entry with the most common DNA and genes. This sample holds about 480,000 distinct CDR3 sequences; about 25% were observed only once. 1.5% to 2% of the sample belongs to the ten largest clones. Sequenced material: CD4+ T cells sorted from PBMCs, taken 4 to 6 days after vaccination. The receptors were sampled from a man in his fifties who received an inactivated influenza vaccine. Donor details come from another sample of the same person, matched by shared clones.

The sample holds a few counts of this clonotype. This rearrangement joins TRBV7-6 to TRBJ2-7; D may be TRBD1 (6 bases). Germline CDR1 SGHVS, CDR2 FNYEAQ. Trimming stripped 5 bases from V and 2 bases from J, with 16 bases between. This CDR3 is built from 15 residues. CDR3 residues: CASSQVGDRPYEQYF. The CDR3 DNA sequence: TGTGCCAGCAGCCAAGTAGGAGACAGGCCCTACGAGCAGTACTTC.

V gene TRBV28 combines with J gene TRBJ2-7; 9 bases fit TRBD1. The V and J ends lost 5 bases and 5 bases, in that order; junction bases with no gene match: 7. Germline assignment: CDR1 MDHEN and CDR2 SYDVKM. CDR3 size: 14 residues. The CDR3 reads CASSLTGGYDEQYF. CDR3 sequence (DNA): TGTGCCAGCAGTCTCACAGGGGGCTACGACGAGCAGTACTTC.

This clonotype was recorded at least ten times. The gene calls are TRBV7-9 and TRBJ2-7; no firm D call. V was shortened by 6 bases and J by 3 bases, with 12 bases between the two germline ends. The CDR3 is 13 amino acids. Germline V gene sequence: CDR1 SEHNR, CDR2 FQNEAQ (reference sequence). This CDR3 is CASSLGTFYEQYF. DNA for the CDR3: TGTGCCAGCAGTTTGGGCACCTTCTACGAGCAGTACTTC. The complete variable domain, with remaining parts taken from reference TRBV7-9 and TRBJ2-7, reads DTGVSQNPRHKITKRGQNVTFRCDPISEHNRLYWYRQTLGQGPEFLTYFQNEAQLEKSRLLSDRFSAERPKGSFSTLEIQRTEQGDSAMYLCASSLGTFYEQYFGPGTRLTVT.

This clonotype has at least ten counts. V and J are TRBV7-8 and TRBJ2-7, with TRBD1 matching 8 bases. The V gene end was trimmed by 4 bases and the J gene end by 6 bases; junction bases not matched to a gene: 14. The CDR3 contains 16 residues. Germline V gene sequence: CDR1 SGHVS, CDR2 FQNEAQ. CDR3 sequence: CASSYSGGAGLSEQYF. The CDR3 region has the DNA TGTGCCAGCAGCTACTCAGGGGGCGCGGGTTTATCCGAGCAGTACTTC. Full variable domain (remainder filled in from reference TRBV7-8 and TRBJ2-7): GAGVSQSPRYKVAKRGQDVALRCDPISGHVSLFWYQQALGQGPEFLTYFQNEAQLDKSGLPSDRFFAERPEGSVSTLKIQRTQQEDSAVYLCASSYSGGAGLSEQYFGPGTRLTVT.

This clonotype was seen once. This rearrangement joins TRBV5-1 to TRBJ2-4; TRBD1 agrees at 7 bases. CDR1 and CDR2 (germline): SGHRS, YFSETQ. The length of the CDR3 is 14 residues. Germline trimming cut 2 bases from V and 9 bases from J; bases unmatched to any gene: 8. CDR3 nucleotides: TGCGCCAGCAGCTTCCAACAGGGGAATGGCATTCAGTACTTC. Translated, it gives CASSFQQGNGIQYF.

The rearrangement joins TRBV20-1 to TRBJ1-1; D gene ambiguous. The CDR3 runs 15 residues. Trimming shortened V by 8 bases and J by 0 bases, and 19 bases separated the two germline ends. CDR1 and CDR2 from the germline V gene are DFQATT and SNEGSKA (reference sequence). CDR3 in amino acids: CSPIRASAVNTEAFF. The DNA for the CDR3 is TGCAGTCCCATAAGGGCATCGGCGGTGAACACTGAAGCTTTCTTT.

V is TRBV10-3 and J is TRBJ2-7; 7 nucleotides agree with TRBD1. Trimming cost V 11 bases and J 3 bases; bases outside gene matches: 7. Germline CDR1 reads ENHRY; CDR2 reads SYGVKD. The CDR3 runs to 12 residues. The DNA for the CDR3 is TGTGCCTCGGGACAGATGAACTACGAGCAGTACTTC. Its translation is CASGQMNYEQYF.

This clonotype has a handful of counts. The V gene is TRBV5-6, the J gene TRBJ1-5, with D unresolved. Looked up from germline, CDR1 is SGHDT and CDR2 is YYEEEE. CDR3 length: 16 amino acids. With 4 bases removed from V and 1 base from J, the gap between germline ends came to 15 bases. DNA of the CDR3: TGTGCCAGCAGCGGGTCCGGGAGCTTAAGCAATCAGCCCCAGCATTTT. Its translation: CASSGSGSLSNQPQHF.

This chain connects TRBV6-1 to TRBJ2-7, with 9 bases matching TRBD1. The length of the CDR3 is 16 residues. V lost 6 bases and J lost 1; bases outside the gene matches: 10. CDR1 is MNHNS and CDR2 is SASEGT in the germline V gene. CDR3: CASRPEFGQGSYEQYF. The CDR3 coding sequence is TGTGCCAGCAGACCCGAATTTGGACAGGGGTCCTACGAGCAGTACTTC.

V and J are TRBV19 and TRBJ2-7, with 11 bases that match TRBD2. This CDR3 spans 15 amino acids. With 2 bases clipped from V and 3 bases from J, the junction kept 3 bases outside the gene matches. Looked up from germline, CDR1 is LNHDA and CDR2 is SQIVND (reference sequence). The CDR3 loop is CASSILAGGGYEQYF. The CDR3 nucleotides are TGTGCCAGTAGTATACTAGCGGGAGGAGGCTACGAGCAGTACTTC.